A selection of T cell receptor beta chains follows, all from one sample in a study of blood T cell repertoires in COVID-19. Libraries were prepared by immunoSEQ multiplex PCR; TCRdb keeps only in-frame clonotypes and omits some of them. The repertoire has a few hundred thousand clones, about 84% of them found once; the top ten carry about 12%. The sample comprised peripheral blood. Receptors were obtained from an elderly man with acute or convalescent COVID-19. CDR3s include the opening cysteine and the closing phenylalanine or tryptophan. A D gene is named only where the DNA matches it firmly. Some rows have no size entry. The others give once, few or many, or a class for an expanded clone.

CDR3 DNA,CDR3 protein,V gene,J gene,D gene,clone size
TGTGCCAGCAGCGTCCTGGGACAGGGGGCCACTGAAGCTTTCTTT,CASSVLGQGATEAFF,TRBV9,TRBJ1-1,TRBD1,NA
TGCGCCAGCAGCCCAGGGACAGCTGCCCTGGGAGCTTTCTTT,CASSPGTAALGAFF,TRBV4-3,TRBJ1-1,TRBD1,NA
TGTGCCACCCGGGGGGGCCCGACCTACGAGCAGTACTTC,CATRGGPTYEQYF,TRBV28,TRBJ2-7,TRBD2,NA
TGCGCCAGCAGCTTGTTAGGGACAGGGGGGCGAGAGACCCAGTACTTC,CASSLLGTGGRETQYF,TRBV5-1,TRBJ2-5,TRBD1,NA
TGTGCCAGCAGATTAGGGGGCCCTGGAAACACCATATATTTT,CASRLGGPGNTIYF,TRBV6-5,TRBJ1-3,TRBD1,NA
TGTGCCAGCAGCGATGGGGGCGGCACTGAAGCTTTCTTT,CASSDGGGTEAFF,TRBV12-3/TRBV12-4,TRBJ1-1,NA,NA
TGTGCCAGCAGTTACGGCGGCGGGGAACTGTTTTTT,CASSYGGGELFF,TRBV6-5,TRBJ1-4,NA,NA
TGTGCCACTTGGGAGGAGTCGAACACCGGGGAGCTGTTTTTT,CATWEESNTGELFF,TRBV10-3,TRBJ2-2,NA,NA
TGTGCCAGCAGTTCCCCTACTAGCGGGAGTTTTACGTCCTACGAGCAGTACTTC,CASSSPTSGSFTSYEQYF,TRBV27,TRBJ2-7,TRBD2,NA
TGTGCCAGCAAGGCCCAGGGGGACTCCTATAATTCACCCCTCCACTTT,CASKAQGDSYNSPLHF,TRBV25-1,TRBJ1-6,TRBD1,NA
TGTGCCAGCAGTACTCTACCAACAGGGGTTGGCGAGCAGTACTTC,CASSTLPTGVGEQYF,TRBV6-5,TRBJ2-7,TRBD1,NA
TGTGCCAGCAGTTTATTTATCAATCTAGCGGTACCTAAAAACGAGCAGTACTTC,CASSLFINLAVPKNEQYF,TRBV7-8,TRBJ2-7,TRBD2,NA
TGCGCCAGCAGCCAAACCGGACAGGGGGCTTACGAGCAGTACTTC,CASSQTGQGAYEQYF,TRBV4-1,TRBJ2-7,TRBD1,NA
TGTGCCATCAGGGAATCAGGGGAGCAGTACTTC,CAIRESGEQYF,TRBV10-3,TRBJ2-7,NA,NA
TGTGCCAGCAGTCCCTCCCGCGGACTGGGCCCAGATACGCAGTATTTT,CASSPSRGLGPDTQYF,TRBV28,TRBJ2-3,NA,NA
TGTGCCAGCAAGGAACAGGGGCCAATGTACGAGCAGTACTTC,CASKEQGPMYEQYF,TRBV2,TRBJ2-7,TRBD1,NA
TGCAGCGCATCTTCGGGGGGGGCAATCAATGAGCAGTTCTTC,CSASSGGAINEQFF,TRBV29-1,TRBJ2-1,TRBD2,NA
TGTGCCAGCAGCTCCGACAGGGCGCGGGGCTACACCTTC,CASSSDRARGYTF,TRBV5-6,TRBJ1-2,TRBD1,NA
TGTGCCAGCAGTTTACGGGACGGGGGTTTCTACAATGAGCAGTTCTTC,CASSLRDGGFYNEQFF,TRBV28,TRBJ2-1,NA,few
TGTGCCAGCAGCCAACCCTACCGGGACAGGAATCAGGGCCCCCTCCACTTT,CASSQPYRDRNQGPLHF,TRBV3-1/TRBV3-2,TRBJ1-6,TRBD1,once
TGTGCCAGCAGTTCGCCCGCCAGGGGTAACACTGAAGCTTTCTTT,CASSSPARGNTEAFF,TRBV28,TRBJ1-1,NA,NA
TGTGCCAGCAGCTTAGCGCGCGGGTCCCACAATGAGCAGTTCTTC,CASSLARGSHNEQFF,TRBV7-9,TRBJ2-1,NA,NA
TGCGCCAGCAGCCAAGCGAGCCAGGGCGGTTCACCCCTCCACTTT,CASSQASQGGSPLHF,TRBV4-1,TRBJ1-6,NA,NA
TGTGCCAGCAAGAGGTTTAGCGGGACGGCGCTTGGTGACATTCAGTACTTC,CASKRFSGTALGDIQYF,TRBV2,TRBJ2-4,TRBD2,NA